One and the same sample provided the 18 T cell receptor beta chains below, sequenced in a study of T cells expressing NK-cell markers. No DNA is given; TCRdb re-called the 5' RACE reads and lists each CDR3 protein once. The table for this sample gives about 180,000 distinct CDR3 sequences. The sample taken for sequencing was blood T cells: a sorted CD56 or NKG2C T cell subset, CD4+ or CD8+ T cells, or bulk PBMC T cells (not recorded which). Source of these receptors: a woman aged 18 to 75 in good health.

The chain couples TRBV2 to TRBJ2-5; TCRdb outputs TRBD2, but without DNA this stays unchecked. The CDR3 has 13 residues. Germline lookup yields CDR1 SNHLY and CDR2 FYNNEI. The CDR3 loop is CARRDREAETQYF.

The chain links TRBV5-5 to TRBJ1-1; TCRdb designates TRBD1, a call that cannot be tested without DNA. Germline V gives CDR1 SGHKS, CDR2 YYEKEE (reference sequence). The CDR3 length is 16 residues. CDR3 residues: CASSQLQGRVNTEAFF.

This chain links TRBV7-9 with TRBJ1-5; TCRdb reports TRBD1, a call that lacks DNA to check it against. This CDR3 comprises 15 residues. CDR1 SEHNR and CDR2 FQNEAQ come from the germline V gene (reference sequence). CDR3: CASGLGSQSNQPQHF.

V and J are TRBV19 and TRBJ2-3; the D gene TCRdb calls, TRBD2, cannot be checked with no DNA. The germline CDR1 and CDR2 sequences are LNHDA and SQIVND (reference sequence). The CDR3 contains 17 residues. The CDR3: CASSPHRAGVGADTQYF. The whole variable domain, filled in from reference TRBV19 and TRBJ2-3, reads DGGITQSPKYLFRKEGQNVTLSCEQNLNHDAMYWYRQDPGQGLRLIYYSQIVNDFQKGDIAEGYSVSREKKESFPLTVTSAQKNPTAFYLCASSPHRAGVGADTQYFGPGTRLTVL.

This chain links TRBV5-1 with TRBJ2-3; TCRdb reports TRBD1, a call that lacks DNA to check it against. The V gene's germline CDR1 is SGHRS and CDR2 YFSETQ. The CDR3 has 14 residues. This CDR3 reads CASSSTDTALTQYF. Filled out from reference TRBV5-1 and TRBJ2-3, the complete variable domain reads KAGVTQTPRYLIKTRGQQVTLSCSPISGHRSVSWYQQTPGQGLQFLFEYFSETQRNKGNFPGRFSGRQFSNSRSEMNVSTLELGDSALYLCASSSTDTALTQYFGPGTRLTVL.

The genes are TRBV15 and TRBJ1-2. CDR1 and CDR2 (germline): LNHNV, YYDKDF (reference sequence). The length of the CDR3 is 14 residues. The CDR3 protein is CATSRDRASYGYTF.

V gene TRBV3-1 combines with J gene TRBJ2-3; the TRBD2 assignment by TCRdb is unverifiable without DNA. The CDR3 runs to 16 residues. Germline V gene sequence: CDR1 LGHDT, CDR2 YNNKEL (reference sequence). CDR3 loop: CASSPTSGGASDTQYF.

The chain uses TRBV7-2 and TRBJ2-1; the TCRdb D gene call, TRBD1, has no DNA to confirm it. CDR3 length: 15 residues. Germline V gene lookup returns CDR1 SGHTA and CDR2 FQGNSA. CDR3 sequence reads: CASTPPGGTNNEQFF.

The rearrangement joins TRBV5-4 to TRBJ2-1; there is no DNA to check the TCRdb D call of TRBD2. The CDR3 covers 14 residues. The germline gives CDR1 SGHNT, CDR2 YYREEE (reference sequence). The CDR3 here is CASSWTGESNEQFF.

V usage is TRBV5-1 and J usage is TRBJ2-7; the TCRdb D gene call, TRBD2, has no DNA to confirm it. Germline CDR1 and CDR2: SGHRS and YFSETQ. There are 15 residues in the CDR3. CDR3 protein: CASSWGLAENYEQYF.

J is TRBJ1-6 and V is TRBV7-9. Germline CDR1 SEHNR, CDR2 FQNEAQ (reference sequence). The CDR3 loop spans 16 amino acids. The CDR3 reads CASRASLRTNNSPLHF.

The chain uses TRBV6-1 and TRBJ2-7; checking the TCRdb D call of TRBD1 is not possible without DNA. CDR3 length: 15 residues. Germline CDR1 MNHNS, CDR2 SASEGT. CDR3 protein: CASRPGQGRNYEQYF.

This chain connects TRBV7-3 to TRBJ2-2; TCRdb selects TRBD1, and the lack of DNA leaves this call unchecked. The CDR3 length is 15 residues. Per the germline V gene, CDR1 is SGHTA and CDR2 is FQGTGA. The CDR3 sequence: CASSSSTGGEGELFF.

V usage is TRBV7-9 and J usage is TRBJ1-6; TCRdb's D call, TRBD1, is unchecked because there is no DNA. CDR1 is SEHNR, CDR2 FQNEAQ, per germline (reference sequence). CDR3 size: 14 residues. The CDR3: CASSGQGYNSPLHF.

CDR3: CASSRGASGGGSYNEQFF. The V gene is TRBV7-6, the J gene TRBJ2-1; checking the TCRdb D call of TRBD2 is not possible without DNA. The germline gives CDR1 SGHVS, CDR2 FNYEAQ. This CDR3 contains 18 residues.

The chain employs TRBV28 and TRBJ2-5; the D call of TRBD2 rests on TCRdb alone, since no DNA is present to check it. The V gene's germline CDR1 is MDHEN and CDR2 SYDVKM. The CDR3 is 16 amino acids. The CDR3 reads CASSAPRGGSRETQYF.

The gene calls are TRBV11-2 and TRBJ2-1; TCRdb indicates TRBD2, and absent DNA this call remains unverified. CDR1 and CDR2 (germline): SGHAT, FQNNGV. CDR3 length: 15 amino acids. CDR3 amino acids: CASRRAGGLSNEQFF.

The gene calls are TRBV3-1 and TRBJ2-3. Germline CDR1 LGHDT, CDR2 YNNKEL (reference sequence). The CDR3 extends over 15 amino acids. The CDR3 reads CASSQVAVGADTQYF.